One and the same sample provided the 11 T cell receptor beta chains below, sequenced in a study of response to subunit inactivated influenza vaccine. In TCRdb, the RT-PCR reads were re-called with MiXCR into one record per CDR3 protein. The data show almost 250,000 distinct CDR3 sequences, with 9.5% to 15% seen just once and 7.8% held by the top ten. The sequenced sample was non-naive T cells sorted from PBMCs, obtained 14 to 15 days before vaccination. The receptors come from a man aged 50-60 years who received an inactivated influenza vaccine.

This clonotype was observed a few times. V usage is TRBV4-2 and J usage is TRBJ2-7; perhaps TRBD1 as D (6 bases). The CDR3 has 14 amino acids. Germline CDR1 reads LGHNA; CDR2 reads YNFKEQ. V was clipped by 3 bases and J by 2 bases, with 11 bases between them. This CDR3 reads CASSQQGSTYEQYF. The CDR3 DNA reads as TGTGCCAGCAGCCAGCAGGGGTCGACCTACGAGCAGTACTTC.

This chain uses TRBV5-1 with TRBJ2-3, with D perhaps TRBD2 (5 bases). The CDR3 extends over 16 amino acids. Trimming pared 0 bases from V and 0 bases from J, leaving 11 bases between. Germline CDR1 reads SGHRS; CDR2 reads YFSETQ. The CDR3 region has the DNA TGCGCCAGCAGCTTGGCTGAGGGCAGGAGCACAGATACGCAGTATTTT. This sequence encodes CASSLAEGRSTDTQYF.

The chain carries TRBV19 and TRBJ2-7; TRBD1 aligns across 9 bases. V dropped 6 bases and J dropped 4; count of bases not matched to a gene: 10. CDR1 and CDR2 (germline): LNHDA, SQIVND (reference sequence). The length of the CDR3 is 15 residues. The CDR3 DNA reads TGTGCCAGTAGCTACGCCGGGACAGGGAATTACGAGCAGTACTTC. It encodes CASSYAGTGNYEQYF.

The chain carries TRBV6-1 and TRBJ1-5; D is ambiguous. Germline CDR1 is MNHNS and CDR2 is SASEGT. CDR3 length: 14 residues. Trimming left V 2 bases short and J 5 bases short, with 10 bases between. CDR3 protein: CASSETHLDQPQHF. CDR3 nucleotide sequence: TGTGCCAGCAGTGAAACCCACTTGGATCAGCCCCAGCATTTT.

This clonotype was detected only a few times. V and J are TRBV2 and TRBJ1-1; the D gene is possibly TRBD1 (6 bases). The CDR3 is 14 residues long. Trimming took off 5 bases at V and 4 bases at J, with 14 bases between the two ends. In germline, CDR1 is SNHLY, CDR2 FYNNEI. The DNA of the CDR3 is TGTGCCAGCAGTAAGCAGGGGCACGCCACTGAAGCTTTCTTT. This encodes CASSKQGHATEAFF.

This clonotype was detected ten times or more. This sequence joins TRBV6-2 or TRBV6-3 and TRBJ2-1; 9 bases are a match to TRBD2. The CDR3 is 16 residues long. Germline V gene data show CDR1 as MNHEY and CDR2 as SVGEGT. The V and J ends lost 7 bases and 7 bases, in that order; junction bases with no gene match: 14. CDR3 nucleotides: TGTGCCAGCACCCCACGGGGGCGGGGGGGCCTTAATGAGCAGTTCTTC. As protein: CASTPRGRGGLNEQFF.

A few counts support this clonotype. The chain carries TRBV6-2 or TRBV6-3 and TRBJ2-7; no clear D gene. CDR1 MNHEY and CDR2 SVGEGT come from the germline V gene. V gave up 3 bases and J gave up 7 bases, with 13 bases separating them. The CDR3 sequence is 13 residues long. CDR3 region: CASSYKRNGEQYF. As DNA, the CDR3 is TGTGCCAGCAGTTATAAGCGAAACGGGGAGCAGTACTTC.

This clonotype was counted ten times or more. The chain uses TRBV24-1 and TRBJ1-2; D possibly corresponds to TRBD1 (5 bases). The CDR3 length is 12 residues. Germline V gene sequence: CDR1 KGHDR, CDR2 SFDVKD. Trimming removed 4 bases at V and 6 bases at J, with 8 bases between. Here the CDR3 reads CATSERDHGYTF. The CDR3 DNA sequence: TGTGCCACCAGTGAGCGGGACCATGGCTACACCTTC.

This clonotype was counted at least ten times. Here the CDR3 DNA reads TGTGCCAGCAGCCACCGGGACAGGCCACTCCAAGCTTTCTTT. Translation: CASSHRDRPLQAFF. This chain links TRBV3-1 with TRBJ1-1, with 8 nucleotides matching TRBD1. Germline CDR1 reads LGHDT; CDR2 reads YNNKEL (reference sequence). V shed 3 bases, J shed 9 bases, and the junction held 9 bases outside the gene matches. The CDR3 runs 14 residues.

This clonotype was detected only a few times. CDR3 DNA: TGCGCCAGCAGCCAGCGGGGGGGCACCTACGAGCAGTACTTC. It specifies CASSQRGGTYEQYF. The J gene is TRBJ2-7, the V gene TRBV10-2, with TRBD2 matching 10 bases. Germline CDR1 reads WSHSY; CDR2 reads SAAADI. V lost 6 bases to trimming and J lost 2 bases; unmatched junction nucleotides: 4. This CDR3 is 14 amino acids long.

The chain couples TRBV4-1 to TRBJ1-5, with 7 nucleotides matching TRBD1. CDR1 and CDR2 from the germline V gene are MGHRA and YSYEKL. The CDR3 is 17 residues long. After removal of 4 bases from V and 2 bases from J, the junction contained 11 bases not matched to a gene. This CDR3 is CASSPVAGGRGNQPQHF. CDR3 DNA: TGCGCCAGCAGCCCCGTGGCAGGGGGAAGGGGCAATCAGCCCCAGCATTTT.